This TCR beta chain came from a study of blood T cell repertoires in COVID-19. Study overall: T cells, B-cell-depleted T cells, or PBMCs provided the cDNA or gDNA that served as material.

In the authors' workflow: Amplification with reference gene primers provided the estimates of nucleated cell counts. This table comes from immunoSEQ multiplex PCR, and its TCRdb copy is limited to in-frame clones, with some not included. V and J calls and clone size are as listed in that table; D and trimming were resolved from the DNA. The repertoire holds around 200,000 clones, with around nine tenths as singletons. CDR1 SGHNT and CDR2 YYREEE come from the germline V gene (reference sequence). The CDR3 has 13 residues. Trimming pared 0 bases from V and 6 bases from J, leaving 10 bases between. The chain carries TRBV5-4 and TRBJ2-7; TRBD2 is a possible D gene (5 bases). The origin of this receptor is a middle-aged man with acute or convalescent COVID-19. Sequencing used peripheral blood. The CDR3 sequence: CASSLGWGAEQYF. CDR3 nucleotide sequence: TGTGCCAGCAGCTTGGGTTGGGGAGCCGAGCAGTACTTC. Based on the CDR3 plus reference TRBV5-4 and TRBJ2-7, the full variable domain is ETGVTQSPTHLIKTRGQQVTLRCSSQSGHNTVSWYQQALGQGPQFIFQYYREEENGRGNFPPRFSGLQFPNYSSELNVNALELDDSALYLCASSLGWGAEQYFGPGTRLTVT.